The source of this T cell receptor beta chain is a study of CD8+CD57+ T cells in acquired aplastic anemia. On the study more broadly: Sorted CD4+ and CD8+ cell DNA averaged about 3 ug.

The germline CDR1 and CDR2 sequences are SGHTA and FQGNSA. Trimming stripped 4 bases from V and 0 bases from J, with 4 bases between. The CDR3 sequence is 13 residues long. Patients included in sequencing had previously demonstrated CD8+CD57+ cell expansion by flow cytometry. Severe acquired aplastic anemia was diagnosed in all patients. Among the patients, none had received any therapy at the time of blood sampling. Profiling that covered TCR beta VDJ and CDR3 relied on genomic DNA as its template. TCRdb itself ran the reads through MiXCR, one entry per CDR3 protein. Of just over 200,000 distinct CDR3 sequences in the sample, less than 75% are singletons; the top ten hold roughly three fifths. This clonotype was picked up a small number of times.

The rearrangement links TRBV7-2 to TRBJ1-3; D call uncertain. Sequenced: sorted CD4+, CD8+, or CD8+CD57+ T cells (not recorded which) from PBMCs. The clonotype originates from a human donor with aplastic anemia. CDR3 DNA: TGTGCCAGCAGCTGGAGCTCTGGAAACACCATATATTTT. Its translation: CASSWSSGNTIYF.